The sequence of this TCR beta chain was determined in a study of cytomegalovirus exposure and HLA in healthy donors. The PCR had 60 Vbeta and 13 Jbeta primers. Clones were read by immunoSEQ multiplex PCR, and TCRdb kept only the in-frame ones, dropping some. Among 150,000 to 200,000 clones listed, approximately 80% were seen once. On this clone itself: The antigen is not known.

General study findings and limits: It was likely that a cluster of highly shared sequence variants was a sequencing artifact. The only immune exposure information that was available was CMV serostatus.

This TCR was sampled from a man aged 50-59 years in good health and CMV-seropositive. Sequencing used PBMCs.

The CDR3 spells CASSLTGVKNIQYF. The DNA of the CDR3 is TGTGCCAGCAGCTTAACCGGGGTGAAAAACATTCAGTACTTC. The rearrangement links TRBV7-3 to TRBJ2-4; perhaps TRBD2 as D (5 bases). The CDR3 is 14 residues long. The V gene's germline CDR1 is SGHTA and CDR2 FQGTGA. Trimming removed 0 bases at V and 4 bases at J, with 7 bases between.